Listed below are T cell receptor beta chains from one sample, sequenced in a study of cytomegalovirus exposure and HLA in healthy donors. The assay was immunoSEQ multiplex PCR, and TCRdb's table has in-frame clones only and misses some. The sample includes 95,000 to 150,000 clones, roughly 66% seen only once; the top ten take about 1.6%. The sequenced sample consisted of PBMCs. The receptor source for this set is a man aged 18 to 29 in good health and CMV-seronegative. The CDR3 runs from the conserved cysteine through the conserved F or W. The D gene is left open where the match is weak. Expanded clones get a size class; other rows say once, few or many, or leave the size out.

clone_size j_call d_call v_call cdr3_aa cdr3_nt
NA TRBJ2-2 TRBD2 TRBV6-1 CASSETSGGTNTGELFF TGTGCCAGCAGTGAAACTAGCGGGGGGACGAACACCGGGGAGCTGTTTTTT
few TRBJ2-3 NA TRBV6-5 CASSYLGSTDTQYF TGTGCCAGCAGTTACTTAGGGAGTACAGATACGCAGTATTTT
NA TRBJ1-1 NA TRBV5-1 CASSLAHGGRATEAFF TGCGCCAGCAGCTTGGCCCATGGGGGGAGGGCCACTGAAGCTTTCTTT
few TRBJ2-7 NA TRBV5-6 CASSFRNEQYF TGTGCCAGCAGCTTCAGGAACGAGCAGTACTTC
NA TRBJ2-7 NA TRBV7-2 CASSPAFGSYEQYF TGTGCCAGCAGCCCCGCCTTCGGGTCCTACGAGCAGTACTTC
NA TRBJ2-3 NA TRBV5-1 CASSLEGLPNTDTQYF TGCGCCAGCAGCTTGGAAGGACTCCCAAACACAGATACGCAGTATTTT
NA TRBJ2-1 TRBD1 TRBV6-1 CASSAKDRGVMSEQFF TGTGCCAGCAGTGCTAAGGACAGGGGTGTCATGAGTGAGCAGTTCTTC
NA TRBJ2-1 NA TRBV27 CASTSSDPGNEQFF TGTGCCAGCACCTCAAGCGACCCGGGCAATGAGCAGTTCTTC
NA TRBJ2-7 NA TRBV30 CAADISYEQYF TGTGCCGCCGACATCTCCTACGAGCAGTACTTC
NA TRBJ2-2 NA TRBV14 CASTRRNTGELFF TGTGCCAGCACTAGACGGAACACCGGGGAGCTGTTTTTT
NA TRBJ2-7 NA TRBV5-1 CASRAGLYEQYF TGCGCCAGCAGAGCAGGGTTGTACGAGCAGTACTTC
few TRBJ1-5 NA TRBV6-5 CASSYSRQVPQPQHF TGTGCCAGCAGTTACTCGAGACAGGTTCCTCAGCCCCAGCATTTT
NA TRBJ2-3 NA TRBV30 CAWSYRGGREDF TGTGCCTGGAGTTACCGCGGGGGCAGGGAGGATTTT
NA TRBJ2-6 NA TRBV6-1 CASSEAGGGGGSGANVLTF TGTGCCAGCAGTGAAGCGGGAGGGGGTGGGGGGTCTGGGGCCAACGTCCTGACTTTC
few TRBJ1-2 NA TRBV5-3 CARSLTANYGYTF TGTGCCAGAAGCTTAACAGCTAACTATGGCTACACCTTC
NA TRBJ1-2 TRBD1 TRBV10-3 CAIGTDRGSGYTF TGTGCCATCGGAACGGACAGGGGGAGTGGCTACACCTTC
NA TRBJ2-3 NA TRBV27 CASSLTKTSTDTQYF TGTGCCAGCAGTTTAACCAAGACTAGCACAGATACGCAGTATTTT
NA TRBJ2-5 NA TRBV7-9 CASSFSRGGGETQYF TGTGCCAGCAGCTTCTCTAGGGGGGGCGGGGAGACCCAGTACTTC
NA TRBJ2-3 TRBD1 TRBV7-8 CASSTWGQGSADTQYF TGTGCCAGCAGCACGTGGGGACAGGGAAGTGCAGATACGCAGTATTTT
NA TRBJ2-5 TRBD1 TRBV19 CASRLGTEETQYF TGTGCCAGTAGACTTGGGACAGAAGAGACCCAGTACTTC
once TRBJ2-1 NA TRBV14 CASSQVRQLLSQEQFF TGTGCCAGCAGCCAAGTGAGACAACTTCTATCTCAGGAGCAGTTCTTC
few TRBJ2-2 NA TRBV6-6 CASTGVTGELFF TGTGCCAGCACCGGGGTCACCGGGGAGCTGTTTTTT
NA TRBJ1-1 TRBD1 TRBV28 CASSFSGQGLGEAFF TGTGCCAGCAGTTTTAGCGGACAGGGTTTGGGGGAAGCTTTCTTT
NA TRBJ2-3 TRBD2 TRBV14 CASSQLDGISGLTRDTQYF TGTGCCAGCAGCCAGCTAGACGGAATTAGCGGGTTGACGAGAGATACGCAGTATTTT
NA TRBJ2-7 NA TRBV7-9 CASSPAYEQYF TGTGCCAGCAGCCCCGCCTACGAGCAGTACTTC
NA TRBJ2-6 NA TRBV27 CASSPRYNSGANVLTF TGTGCCAGCAGTCCACGATACAACTCTGGGGCCAACGTCCTGACTTTC
NA TRBJ2-3 NA TRBV27 CASSTRRVSGEGATDTQYF TGCGCCAGCAGTACGCGTAGAGTTAGCGGGGAGGGGGCCACAGATACGCAGTATTTT
NA TRBJ1-1 NA TRBV5-1 CASAFSSAGREAFF TGCGCCAGCGCCTTCTCCTCTGCGGGACGGGAAGCTTTCTTT
few TRBJ2-1 TRBD2 TRBV7-2 CASSLVGTSEYNEQFF TGTGCCAGCAGCTTAGTAGGGACTAGCGAGTACAATGAGCAGTTCTTC
NA TRBJ2-2 NA TRBV2 CASRSRDTDTGELFF TGTGCCAGCAGGTCCCGGGACACCGACACCGGGGAGCTGTTTTTT
NA TRBJ1-4 TRBD1 TRBV18 CASSPPTGQGAWEKLFF TGTGCCAGCTCACCCCCCACGGGACAGGGGGCGTGGGAAAAACTGTTTTTT
NA TRBJ2-4 NA TRBV5-1 CASSQDRAKNIQYF TGCGCCAGCAGCCAGGACAGAGCCAAAAACATTCAGTACTTC
NA TRBJ2-7 TRBD2 TRBV19 CASSIELAGSYEQYF TGTGCCAGTAGTATCGAACTAGCGGGTTCCTACGAGCAGTACTTC
NA TRBJ2-7 NA TRBV6-9 CARVGGMTYEQYF TGTGCCAGGGTGGGCGGGATGACCTACGAGCAGTACTTC
NA TRBJ1-1 NA TRBV28 CASSFRLIMNTEAFF TGTGCCAGCAGTTTTCGCCTAATAATGAACACTGAAGCTTTCTTT
NA TRBJ1-5 TRBD1 TRBV6-5 CASSFRDSPNQPQHF TGTGCCAGCAGTTTCCGGGACAGCCCCAATCAGCCCCAGCATTTT
NA TRBJ1-6 NA TRBV6-5 CASSYRGPNSPLHF TGTGCCAGCAGTTACAGGGGTCCTAATTCACCCCTCCACTTT
NA TRBJ2-7 TRBD2 TRBV30 CAWSALLEGTSVYEQYF TGTGCCTGGAGTGCGTTGTTGGAAGGGACTAGCGTCTACGAGCAGTACTTC
NA TRBJ2-7 NA TRBV19 CASSPSAVTYEQYF TGTGCCAGTAGTCCCTCAGCGGTTACCTACGAGCAGTACTTC
NA TRBJ2-4 NA TRBV4-1 CASSQDRAGSIQYF TGCGCCAGCAGCCAAGATAGAGCAGGGTCCATTCAGTACTTC
NA TRBJ2-3 NA TRBV28 CASTYAGPQRDTQYF TGTGCCAGCACCTATGCGGGACCACAGAGAGATACGCAGTATTTT
NA TRBJ2-3 NA TRBV20-1 CSAYSDTQYF TGCAGTGCATACAGTGATACGCAGTATTTT
NA TRBJ1-5 TRBD1 TRBV30 CAWSERGHQPQHF TGTGCCTGGAGTGAGAGGGGGCATCAGCCCCAGCATTTT
NA TRBJ2-7 TRBD1 TRBV7-3 CASSNRQGPTGEQYF TGTGCCAGCAGCAATCGACAGGGACCTACCGGCGAGCAGTACTTC
few TRBJ2-7 NA TRBV7-9 CASSLGPESSYEQYF TGTGCCAGCAGCTTAGGGCCCGAATCCTCCTACGAGCAGTACTTC
NA TRBJ2-7 NA TRBV27 CASSLSGSYEQYF TGTGCCAGCAGTTTATCAGGGAGCTACGAGCAGTACTTC
few TRBJ1-1 NA TRBV10-3 CAISEGRNTEAFF TGTGCCATCAGTGAGGGCAGAAACACTGAAGCTTTCTTT
NA TRBJ2-7 TRBD1 TRBV6-5 CASRGQGAVGGEQYF TGTGCCAGCAGGGGACAGGGGGCCGTGGGGGGCGAGCAGTACTTC
few TRBJ2-7 NA TRBV6-6 CASSTSVEQYF TGTGCCAGCAGTACCTCGGTCGAGCAGTACTTC
NA TRBJ1-1 NA TRBV19 CASSIFGDTEAFF TGTGCCAGTAGTATCTTCGGGGACACTGAAGCTTTCTTT
NA TRBJ1-2 NA TRBV28 CASSSPGPGKGYTF TGTGCCAGCAGTTCCCCTGGCCCAGGGAAAGGCTACACCTTC
NA TRBJ1-1 NA TRBV28 CASSPDSKRWAFF TGTGCCAGCTCTCCGGACTCCAAGCGGTGGGCTTTCTTT
NA TRBJ1-5 TRBD1 TRBV23-1 CASSQGLQGFYQPQHF TGCGCCAGCAGTCAAGGACTACAGGGGTTCTACCAGCCCCAGCATTTT
NA TRBJ1-2 TRBD1 TRBV9 CASSVEAGGNPTYGYTF TGTGCCAGCAGCGTAGAGGCAGGGGGGAACCCCACTTATGGCTACACCTTC
NA TRBJ1-1 NA TRBV29-1 CSAKEGGDTEAFF TGCAGTGCCAAAGAGGGGGGGGACACTGAAGCTTTCTTT
NA TRBJ1-4 NA TRBV4-3 CASSPSTGKGEKLFF TGCGCCAGCAGCCCCTCCACAGGCAAAGGTGAAAAACTGTTTTTT
NA TRBJ2-3 TRBD2 TRBV13 CASSGPSRSGGNTDTQYF TGTGCCAGCAGCGGGCCCTCCCGGAGCGGGGGAAACACAGATACGCAGTATTTT